This T cell receptor beta chain was identified in a study of cytomegalovirus exposure and HLA in healthy donors. The study, taken as a whole, reports: Sequencing likely generated an artifact that appeared as a cluster of highly shared sequence variants. 16,951 TCR beta sequences were associated with HLA alleles at 0.05 false discovery rate in a later analysis.

The CDR3 runs 12 residues. Germline CDR1 reads MDHEN; CDR2 reads SYDVKM. V gave up 6 bases and J gave up 7 bases, with 10 bases separating them. Use of 60 Vbeta and 13 Jbeta primers characterized the PCR. The data were produced by immunoSEQ multiplex PCR, yet TCRdb's version contains in-frame clones alone and is incomplete. The sample shows around 150,000 clones, around 81% of them seen only once. Turning to this clone: Antigen unknown.

Sequencing was carried out using PBMCs. The receptor comes from a man aged 35 to 55 in good health and CMV-seropositive. J is TRBJ1-5 and V is TRBV28; D is possibly TRBD1 (6 bases). CDR3 DNA: TGTGCCAGCAGCACAGGGTTCCAGCCCCAGCATTTT. Its protein product is CASSTGFQPQHF.